The subject of this entry is one TCR beta chain. Its antigen is still unknown. There are 15 residues in the CDR3. Germline assignment: CDR1 SGHTA and CDR2 FQGNSA. V dropped 3 bases and J dropped 5; count of bases not matched to a gene: 4. This sample is part of a study of T cell repertoires in cytomegalovirus infection. Across the study: Well-studied HLA-B-restricted epitopes and recently identified HLA-C-restricted epitopes of CMV were both used in the study. CMV infection and matching HLA type were both indicated by public TCR beta signatures.

TCRdb used MiXCR to reprocess the reads, holding one entry per CDR3 protein. The sample yields 200,000 to 250,000 distinct CDR3 sequences, about 38% seen once. This chain connects TRBV7-2 to TRBJ2-7; 13 nucleotides align to TRBD2. The receptor comes from a human donor in good health (CMV status not recorded). Some clones in this sample may be carry-over from other donors' samples. Sample: CD8+ T cells from cultured PBMCs, taken from culture after CMV antigen stimulation. Written as DNA, the CDR3 is TGTGCCAGCAGCTTGGGACTAGCGGGACTCGACGAGCAGTACTTC. Translated: CASSLGLAGLDEQYF.